Each of the 29 T cell receptor beta chains below was sequenced from the same sample in a study of blood T cell repertoires in COVID-19. Measured with immunoSEQ multiplex PCR; TCRdb has only the in-frame clones, and not every one. The profile shows roughly 100,000 clones, roughly 87% of them singletons. The source material was peripheral blood. Source of these receptors: a human donor in a cohort sampled during active COVID-19.

This chain connects TRBV28 to TRBJ2-7; 7 nucleotides line up with TRBD2. CDR1 is MDHEN, CDR2 SYDVKM, per germline. V shed 5 bases and J 4 bases; nucleotides not matched to a gene: 11. The CDR3 sequence is 15 residues long. The CDR3 sequence: CASSPRGRGWYEQYF. The CDR3 DNA reads TGTGCCAGCAGTCCTCGAGGGCGGGGGTGGTACGAGCAGTACTTC.

The chain uses TRBV28 and TRBJ1-2; 8 nucleotides line up with TRBD1. V shed 6 bases, J shed 5 bases, and the junction held 8 bases outside the gene matches. There are 14 residues in the CDR3. Germline V gene data show CDR1 as MDHEN and CDR2 as SYDVKM. CDR3 residues: CASRGRQGIYGYTF. The CDR3 DNA is TGTGCCAGCAGAGGCAGACAGGGGATATATGGCTACACCTTC.

The chain employs TRBV10-3 and TRBJ2-3; tentatively, D is TRBD1 (7 bases). Trimming removed 7 bases from V and 0 bases from J, with 14 bases in between. The CDR3 has 15 residues. The germline CDR1 and CDR2 sequences are ENHRY and SYGVKD. CDR3 bases: TGTGCCATCATCGGCAGGGGGACTAGCACAGATACGCAGTATTTT. Residues: CAIIGRGTSTDTQYF.

V usage is TRBV5-6 and J usage is TRBJ2-3, with TRBD2 matching 9 bases. Losses at the gene ends were 4 bases for V and 0 bases for J; bases not matched to a gene: 6. CDR1 is SGHDT, CDR2 YYEEEE, per germline. The CDR3 runs to 16 residues. CDR3: CASSGISGGSTDTQYF. The DNA for the CDR3 is TGTGCCAGCAGCGGAATTAGCGGGGGTAGCACAGATACGCAGTATTTT.

This CDR3 is CASSYERETQYF. The DNA of the CDR3 is TGTGCCAGCAGTTACGAGAGAGAGACCCAGTACTTC. The rearrangement uses TRBV6-6 and TRBJ2-5; D not resolved. Trimming removed 2 bases from V and 4 bases from J, with 5 bases in between. Germline CDR1 reads MNHNY; CDR2 reads SVGAGI (reference sequence). This CDR3 region has 12 residues.

The chain is built from TRBV19 and TRBJ2-7, with D perhaps TRBD2 (6 bases). V shed 6 bases and J shed 0 bases, with 15 bases lying between them. Germline CDR1 reads LNHDA; CDR2 reads SQIVND (reference sequence). The CDR3 loop spans 15 amino acids. CDR3 loop: CASSARLGVSYEQYF. Written as DNA, the CDR3 is TGTGCCAGTAGCGCAAGACTAGGTGTCTCCTACGAGCAGTACTTC.

CDR3 DNA: TGTGCCAGCGACAGTCTCCAAGAGACCCAGTACTTC. This translates into CASDSLQETQYF. V and J are TRBV6-5 and TRBJ2-5, with a possible D match to TRBD1 (5 bases). V was cut by 8 bases and J by 1 base, with 8 bases left in between. Germline assignment: CDR1 MNHEY and CDR2 SVGAGI. The CDR3 is 12 amino acids.

The rearrangement uses TRBV5-1 and TRBJ2-7; weak D call: TRBD2 (5 bases). V was cut by 0 bases and J by 8 bases, with 18 bases left in between. This CDR3 has 15 residues. Germline CDR1 and CDR2: SGHRS and YFSETQ. In DNA form, the CDR3 reads TGCGCCAGCAGCTTGGGAGTCAGGTCTGGGGAGAAGCAGTACTTC. As protein: CASSLGVRSGEKQYF.

The chain joins TRBV5-4 to TRBJ2-7; TRBD2 aligns across 11 bases. CDR1 is SGHNT and CDR2 is YYREEE in the germline V gene (reference sequence). There are 16 residues in the CDR3. The V gene end was trimmed by 3 bases and the J gene end by 0 bases; junction bases not matched to a gene: 5. Here the CDR3 DNA reads TGTGCCAGCAGCTCCGGGACTAGCGGTAGCTCCTACGAGCAGTACTTC. Its translation is CASSSGTSGSSYEQYF.

This rearrangement joins TRBV7-9 to TRBJ2-4; TRBD1 matches 8 bases. The CDR3 is 17 amino acids. CDR1 is SEHNR and CDR2 is FQNEAQ in the germline V gene (reference sequence). V was pared by 1 base and J by 6 bases, with 11 bases of the junction left unmatched. This CDR3 reads CASSLGAGGLVGNIQYF. The CDR3 DNA follows: TGTGCCAGCAGCTTAGGGGCAGGGGGCCTGGTTGGAAACATTCAGTACTTC.

The rearrangement uses TRBV4-1 and TRBJ2-3; D call uncertain. Trimming left V 0 bases short and J 3 bases short, with 10 bases between. This CDR3 is built from 15 residues. The germline gives CDR1 MGHRA, CDR2 YSYEKL. The CDR3 nucleotides read TGCGCCAGCAGCCAAGAAAACCCCAGGACAGATACGCAGTATTTT. Encoded protein: CASSQENPRTDTQYF.

The chain uses TRBV6-4 and TRBJ2-2; 7 bases line up with TRBD1. The CDR3 contains 14 residues. CDR1 is MRHNA and CDR2 is SNTAGT in the germline V gene. J was trimmed by 6 bases and V by 6 bases; bases with no gene match: 7. DNA for the CDR3: TGTGCCAGCAGAACACTACAGGGGTCCGGGGAGCTGTTTTTT. It translates to CASRTLQGSGELFF.

This clone was detected once. The chain joins TRBV5-4 to TRBJ2-3, with 7 bases fitting TRBD1. Germline-derived CDR1 and CDR2 are SGHNT and YYREEE (reference sequence). This CDR3 contains 16 residues. V was clipped by 4 bases and J by 3 bases; unmatched bases: 11. The CDR3 bases are TGTGCCAGCAGCCCGGAACAGGGGTTTACGACAGATACGCAGTATTTT. Protein: CASSPEQGFTTDTQYF.

The rearrangement links TRBV5-4 to TRBJ2-1, with 10 bases lining up with TRBD2. This CDR3 is 15 amino acids long. Germline V lookup: CDR1 SGHNT, CDR2 YYREEE (reference sequence). V shed 1 base, J shed 9 bases, and the junction held 7 bases outside the gene matches. The CDR3: CASSLKVAGGGEQFF. In DNA, the CDR3 is TGTGCCAGCAGCTTGAAGGTAGCGGGAGGCGGTGAGCAGTTCTTC.

The J gene is TRBJ2-2, the V gene TRBV6-6; D is unclear. This CDR3 has 15 residues. Germline CDR1 is MNHNY and CDR2 is SVGAGI (reference sequence). Trimming cost V 1 base and J 5 bases, with 11 bases left between them. In DNA, the CDR3 is TGTGCCAGCAGTTACTTGTCCGAAGCGACCGGGGAGCTGTTTTTT. Its translation is CASSYLSEATGELFF.

This chain joins TRBV25-1 and TRBJ2-3, with 7 nucleotides matching TRBD1. Germline V gene data show CDR1 as MGHDK and CDR2 as SYGVNS. The CDR3 length is 13 residues. V shed 8 bases and J 2 bases; nucleotides not matched to a gene: 4. For the CDR3, the DNA is TGTGCCAGCCGGGACAGATACACAGATACGCAGTATTTT. Its protein product is CASRDRYTDTQYF.

The chain uses TRBV3-1 (or the pseudogene TRBV3-2) and TRBJ2-7; 10 positions agree with TRBD2. Germline CDR1 reads LGHDT; CDR2 reads YNNKEL (reference sequence). The J segment lost 1 base and the V segment lost 0 bases, leaving 3 bases of the junction unmatched. The CDR3 loop spans 16 amino acids. The CDR3 reads CASSQDLAGVSYEQYF. DNA for the CDR3: TGTGCCAGCAGCCAAGATCTAGCGGGAGTATCCTACGAGCAGTACTTC.

The chain carries TRBV5-1 and TRBJ2-5; 7 positions agree with TRBD1. CDR1 and CDR2 from the germline V gene are SGHRS and YFSETQ. The CDR3 totals 17 residues. After removal of 4 bases from V and 5 bases from J, the junction contained 17 bases not matched to a gene. The CDR3 DNA is TGCGCCAGCAGCCCCGGATCCGGGACAGCCGTAGGGGAGACCCAGTACTTC. As protein: CASSPGSGTAVGETQYF.

This clone turned up a few times. V gene TRBV27 combines with J gene TRBJ2-1; D remains unclear. V lost 4 bases and J lost 6, with 7 bases in between. The V gene's germline CDR1 is MNHEY and CDR2 SMNVEV (reference sequence). This CDR3 is built from 12 residues. The CDR3 spells CASSSIGNEQFF. The CDR3 DNA is TGTGCCAGCAGTTCAATCGGCAATGAGCAGTTCTTC.

The V call is TRBV18, the J call TRBJ2-1; D perhaps matches TRBD1 (6 bases). Germline values: CDR1 KGHSH, CDR2 LQKENI. The V gene lost 5 bases and the J gene lost 6 bases, with 14 bases spanning the gap. CDR3 length: 14 residues. The CDR3 bases are TGTGCCAGCTCATATACGGCAGGGGTCAATGAGCAGTTCTTC. Translated: CASSYTAGVNEQFF.

The chain carries TRBV11-3 and TRBJ2-2; 11 nucleotides agree with TRBD1. With 8 bases clipped from V and 2 bases from J, the junction kept 1 base outside the gene matches. The length of the CDR3 is 14 residues. The germline gives CDR1 SGHNT, CDR2 YENEEA. CDR3 coding DNA: TGTGCCAGCGGACAGGGGGCAAACACCGGGGAGCTGTTTTTT. Protein sequence: CASGQGANTGELFF.

The gene calls are TRBV6-5 and TRBJ1-1, with 7 nucleotides matching TRBD1. Germline lookup yields CDR1 MNHEY and CDR2 SVGAGI. The CDR3 is made up of 15 amino acids. The J segment lost 1 base and the V segment lost 5 bases, leaving 7 bases of the junction unmatched. CDR3 nucleotides: TGTGCCAGCAGTCGCAGGCGGACAGGGAACACTGAAGCTTTCTTT. Its translation: CASSRRRTGNTEAFF.

V usage is TRBV27 and J usage is TRBJ2-7; tentative D call: TRBD2 (7 bases). The CDR3 is 17 residues long. Germline-derived CDR1 and CDR2 are MNHEY and SMNVEV (reference sequence). Deletions cut 6 bases from V and 0 bases from J, with 21 bases between. The CDR3 here is CASSGGPRGALSYEQYF. The CDR3 nucleotides read TGTGCCAGCAGCGGGGGGCCGAGAGGGGCCCTCTCCTACGAGCAGTACTTC.

This clone was seen only a few times. CDR3: CASGGSYEQYF. CDR3 DNA: TGTGCCAGCGGCGGATCCTACGAGCAGTACTTC. The chain joins TRBV7-9 to TRBJ2-7, with D unclear. Trimming cost V 8 bases and J 1 base, with 6 bases left between them. Per the germline V gene, CDR1 is SEHNR and CDR2 is FQNEAQ (reference sequence). The CDR3 runs 11 residues.

The V gene is TRBV25-1, the J gene TRBJ2-1, with TRBD1 matching 7 bases. Looked up from germline, CDR1 is MGHDK and CDR2 is SYGVNS. Germline trimming cut 7 bases from V and 1 base from J; bases unmatched to any gene: 4. CDR3 size: 14 residues. In nucleotides, the CDR3 is TGTGCCAGCACCCCGGGACAGTCCTACAATGAGCAGTTCTTC. The encoded protein is CASTPGQSYNEQFF.

J is TRBJ2-2 and V is TRBV2; D possibly corresponds to TRBD1 (5 bases). The V end lost 7 bases, the J end lost 7 bases, and 10 bases lay between the germline ends. Per germline, CDR1 SNHLY and CDR2 FYNNEI. This CDR3 region has 12 residues. The CDR3 sequence: CASTGLGGELFF. The CDR3 bases are TGTGCCAGCACAGGGTTGGGCGGGGAGCTGTTTTTT.

The genes are TRBV3-1 (or the pseudogene TRBV3-2) and TRBJ1-1; weak D call: TRBD1 (6 bases). The CDR3 runs 15 residues. In germline, CDR1 is LGHDT, CDR2 YNNKEL (reference sequence). The V end lost 3 bases, the J end lost 2 bases, and 13 bases lay between the germline ends. The CDR3 DNA reads TGTGCCAGCAGCCAGAACCCGGGACATAACACTGAAGCTTTCTTT. It is translated as CASSQNPGHNTEAFF.

The CDR3 region is CAISDSTDRSPLHF. CDR3 DNA: TGTGCCATCAGTGATTCCACAGATCGTTCACCCCTCCACTTT. The rearrangement links TRBV10-3 to TRBJ1-6; D not resolved. Germline-derived CDR1 and CDR2 are ENHRY and SYGVKD. The CDR3 totals 14 residues. V was pared by 3 bases and J by 9 bases, with 12 bases between.

The V call is TRBV7-8, the J call TRBJ1-1; TRBD1 might be the D (5 bases). The CDR3 consists of 13 residues. V shed 3 bases and J shed 2 bases, with 7 bases lying between them. Germline V CDR1 and CDR2: SGHVS, FQNEAQ. CDR3 nucleotides: TGTGCCAGCAGCTTCGGACATAACACTGAAGCTTTCTTT. Translated: CASSFGHNTEAFF.